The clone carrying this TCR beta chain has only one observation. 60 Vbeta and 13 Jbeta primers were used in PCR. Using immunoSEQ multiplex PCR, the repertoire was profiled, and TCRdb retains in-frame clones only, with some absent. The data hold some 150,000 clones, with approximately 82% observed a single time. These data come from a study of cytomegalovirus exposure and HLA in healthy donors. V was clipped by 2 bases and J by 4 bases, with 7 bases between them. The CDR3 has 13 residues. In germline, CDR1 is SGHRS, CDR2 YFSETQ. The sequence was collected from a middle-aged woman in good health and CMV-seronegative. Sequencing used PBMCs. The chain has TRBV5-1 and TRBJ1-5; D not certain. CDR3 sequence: CASSFGSNQPQHF. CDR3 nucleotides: TGCGCCAGCAGCTTCGGGTCAAATCAGCCCCAGCATTTT.